Below are 5 T cell receptor beta chains sequenced from a single sample in a study of Tregs in tolerant kidney transplant recipients. Sequencing used immunoSEQ multiplex PCR; TCRdb keeps in-frame clones, though not all of them. The sample consists of over 85,000 clones, 80% to 95% of them appearing once. Sequenced here: CD4+ T cells from blood, sampled before the transplant. The receptor set was obtained from a human donor who received a combined kidney and bone marrow transplant.

With regard to this clone: The sample holds other DNA sequences that translate to the same CDR3. The V gene is TRBV27, the J gene TRBJ1-6, with no clear D. The V and J ends lost 3 bases and 7 bases respectively, with 4 bases between them. Germline-derived CDR1 and CDR2 are MNHEY and SMNVEV (reference sequence). CDR3 size: 12 residues. CDR3 in amino acids: CASSFSNSPLHF. The CDR3 DNA is TGTGCCAGCAGTTTTTCGAATTCACCCCTCCACTTT.

V usage is TRBV5-1 and J usage is TRBJ1-1, with TRBD1 identical over 9 bases. The germline V gene has CDR1 SGHRS and CDR2 YFSETQ. The CDR3 loop spans 18 amino acids. The V and J ends lost 0 bases and 4 bases, in that order; junction bases with no gene match: 13. DNA for the CDR3: TGCGCCAGCAGCTTGGATTGGGGGCTCGGACAGGGGAGCACTGAAGCTTTCTTT. The encoded protein is CASSLDWGLGQGSTEAFF.

The gene calls are TRBV18 and TRBJ2-5; TRBD2 matches 7 bases. This CDR3 has 14 residues. Germline V gene sequence: CDR1 KGHSH, CDR2 LQKENI. Trimming took 3 bases from V and 5 from J; bases not matched to a gene: 6. In DNA, the CDR3 is TGTGCCAGCTCACCGACTAGCTTGTTGGAGACCCAGTACTTC. This codes for CASSPTSLLETQYF.

The V and J genes are TRBV4-2 and TRBJ1-2; D is uncertain. The CDR3 is made up of 16 amino acids. In germline, CDR1 is LGHNA, CDR2 YNFKEQ. V lost 6 bases and J lost 1, with 18 bases in between. The CDR3 region is CASSQASGSVNYGYTF. CDR3 coding DNA: TGTGCCAGCAGTCAGGCGAGTGGGTCAGTTAACTATGGCTACACCTTC.

This rearrangement joins TRBV5-4 to TRBJ2-3; 8 positions match TRBD2. Trimming cost V 0 bases and J 1 base; bases outside gene matches: 4. This CDR3 is built from 16 residues. CDR1 is SGHNT and CDR2 is YYREEE in the germline V gene (reference sequence). The CDR3 coding sequence is TGTGCCAGCAGCTTGGGGGGTAGCGGGGGCACAGATACGCAGTATTTT. It encodes CASSLGGSGGTDTQYF.